The 12 T cell receptor beta chains below were found in one sample sequenced in a study of immune evolution from preneoplasia to lung adenocarcinoma. Sequencing was performed with immunoSEQ multiplex PCR; in TCRdb, only in-frame clones are kept and a portion is missing. The sample contains under 7,500 clones, around 80% of which appear only once. The specimen was FFPE normal lung tissue adjacent to the tumor. These receptor sequences come from a person aged 45-69 years with lung adenocarcinoma.

The gene calls are TRBV27 and TRBJ1-2; D might be TRBD1 (5 bases). CDR3 length: 13 amino acids. Germline V gives CDR1 MNHEY, CDR2 SMNVEV (reference sequence). V was pared by 7 bases and J by 8 bases, with 17 bases between. The CDR3 sequence is CASMDTNLSGYTF. Written as DNA, the CDR3 is TGTGCCAGCATGGACACGAATCTTTCCGGCTACACCTTC.

The J gene is TRBJ2-7, the V gene TRBV5-1, with unresolved D. The CDR3 runs to 15 residues. The ends were cut back, 0 bases at V and 0 bases at J, with 10 bases in the middle. Germline V gene data show CDR1 as SGHRS and CDR2 as YFSETQ. The CDR3 DNA reads as TGCGCCAGCAGCTTGGTGGCAGGAAGCTCCTACGAGCAGTACTTC. Translating gives CASSLVAGSSYEQYF. Full variable domain (remainder filled in from reference TRBV5-1 and TRBJ2-7): KAGVTQTPRYLIKTRGQQVTLSCSPISGHRSVSWYQQTPGQGLQFLFEYFSETQRNKGNFPGRFSGRQFSNSRSEMNVSTLELGDSALYLCASSLVAGSSYEQYFGPGTRLTVT.

The rearrangement joins TRBV6-5 to TRBJ2-7; a weak D match, TRBD1 (6 bases). This CDR3 spans 12 amino acids. Trimming stripped 6 bases from V and 5 bases from J, with 11 bases between. Germline V gene data show CDR1 as MNHEY and CDR2 as SVGAGI. This CDR3 is CASSAHRDEQYF. CDR3 nucleotide sequence: TGTGCCAGCAGCGCCCACAGGGACGAGCAGTACTTC.

This sequence joins TRBV11-2 and TRBJ2-5, with 13 bases aligning to TRBD2. The CDR3 totals 18 residues. CDR1 is SGHAT, CDR2 FQNNGV, per germline. Trimming took 6 bases from V and 2 from J; bases not matched to a gene: 12. This CDR3 is CASSGGAPGLAGQETQYF. For the CDR3, the DNA is TGTGCCAGCAGTGGGGGGGCACCGGGACTAGCGGGACAAGAGACCCAGTACTTC.

The chain is built from TRBV2 and TRBJ2-7; 11 bases are a match to TRBD2. Per germline, CDR1 SNHLY and CDR2 FYNNEI. The CDR3 is 14 amino acids. Germline trimming cut 7 bases from V and 4 bases from J; bases unmatched to any gene: 6. As DNA, the CDR3 is TGTGCCAGCAAGGGGCTAGCGGGAGGATACGAGCAGTACTTC. Protein product: CASKGLAGGYEQYF.

The V gene is TRBV18, the J gene TRBJ1-5; no reliable D call. The CDR3 totals 13 residues. Per germline, CDR1 KGHSH and CDR2 LQKENI. The V end was cut by 2 bases, the J end by 4 bases, with 6 bases between. This CDR3 is CASSPDTNQPQHF. The CDR3 region has the DNA TGTGCCAGCTCACCAGACACGAATCAGCCCCAGCATTTT.

The J gene is TRBJ2-3, the V gene TRBV28; D is unclear. The germline gives CDR1 MDHEN, CDR2 SYDVKM. Trimming stripped 3 bases from V and 6 bases from J, with 4 bases between. This CDR3 comprises 11 residues. The CDR3 coding sequence is TGTGCCAGCAGTTTTTACGATACGCAGTATTTT. Its translation is CASSFYDTQYF.

By share, this clone counts as large. The chain combines TRBV18 with TRBJ2-7; D is uncertain. V was trimmed by 3 bases and J by 1 base, leaving 16 bases between them. This CDR3 contains 16 residues. Germline assignment: CDR1 KGHSH and CDR2 LQKENI. The CDR3 loop reads CASSPLPIEKSYEQYF. The CDR3 DNA sequence: TGTGCCAGCTCACCCTTACCGATTGAGAAATCCTACGAGCAGTACTTC.

The chain uses TRBV10-2 and TRBJ1-5; weak D call: TRBD1 (6 bases). Deletions cut 3 bases from V and 2 bases from J, with 8 bases between. The CDR3 has 14 amino acids. The germline V gene has CDR1 WSHSY and CDR2 SAAADI. This chain's CDR3 is CASSDRGGNQPQHF. The CDR3 DNA is TGCGCCAGCAGTGACAGGGGAGGCAATCAGCCCCAGCATTTT.

The CDR3 region has the DNA TGTGCCAGCAGCCCACCGCCGGGACAGTTCGGCTACACCTTC. It encodes CASSPPPGQFGYTF. The rearrangement uses TRBV7-9 and TRBJ1-2; TRBD1 aligns across 7 bases. Germline values: CDR1 SEHNR, CDR2 FQNEAQ (reference sequence). The CDR3 has 14 residues. The trim removed 5 bases at V and 8 bases at J, leaving 11 bases unmatched.

The chain joins TRBV5-1 to TRBJ2-3; TRBD2 is a possible D gene (6 bases). The CDR3 totals 14 residues. Trimming pared 1 base from V and 0 bases from J, leaving 6 bases between. CDR1 and CDR2 from the germline V gene are SGHRS and YFSETQ. CDR3 coding DNA: TGCGCCAGCAGCTTGAGCGGGAGCACAGATACGCAGTATTTT. Translated, it gives CASSLSGSTDTQYF.

This clone was observed a single time. The V call is TRBV11-3, the J call TRBJ2-1; 12 bases line up with TRBD2. J was trimmed by 2 bases and V by 2 bases; bases with no gene match: 10. The germline V gene has CDR1 SGHNT and CDR2 YENEEA. There are 19 residues in the CDR3. CDR3 region: CASSLSRRTSGKTYNEQFF. The CDR3 DNA follows: TGTGCCAGCAGCTTAAGTAGAAGGACTAGCGGGAAAACCTACAATGAGCAGTTCTTC.